The 28 T cell receptor beta chains given below trace back to one sample, sequenced in a study of technical replicates of blood from several donors. Only in-frame clones appear in the TCRdb table, and some are missing; sequencing was by immunoSEQ multiplex PCR. The sample includes tens of thousands of clones, around nine tenths of them seen just once. The sequenced sample consisted of T cells isolated from PBMCs. These receptors came from a human donor in good health.

This chain joins TRBV19 and TRBJ1-1; TRBD1 matches 7 bases. There are 17 residues in the CDR3. Germline assignment: CDR1 LNHDA and CDR2 SQIVND (reference sequence). V lost 10 bases, J lost 5 bases, and 22 bases stayed unmatched. Here the CDR3 DNA reads TGTGCCACCCGCAGTTCGGGGACAGATAGAAAGGATACTGAAGCTTTCTTT. It yields the protein CATRSSGTDRKDTEAFF.

The count of this clone is one. The chain combines TRBV7-2 with TRBJ1-1; 7 positions match TRBD1. Germline CDR1 and CDR2: SGHTA and FQGNSA. The ends lost 5 bases at V and 5 bases at J; junction bases unmatched: 11. This CDR3 contains 15 residues. The CDR3 sequence: CASSLGLGGGTEAFF. For the CDR3, the DNA is TGTGCCAGCAGCCTAGGGTTAGGGGGCGGGACTGAAGCTTTCTTT.

In its sample, this clone was seen once. The J gene is TRBJ1-1, the V gene TRBV7-8; D remains ambiguous. CDR3 length: 13 residues. V was clipped by 0 bases and J by 4 bases, with 6 bases between them. Germline CDR1 SGHVS, CDR2 FQNEAQ. The CDR3 DNA is TGTGCCAGCAGCTTAGCGCTTAGCACTGAAGCTTTCTTT. The encoded protein is CASSLALSTEAFF.

The chain links TRBV6-4 to TRBJ1-2; unclear D gene. The V end was cut by 5 bases, the J end by 7 bases, with 26 bases between. Germline CDR1 MRHNA, CDR2 SNTAGT. The CDR3 consists of 17 residues. CDR3 in DNA: TGTGCCAGCAGTATGGAGGGCAGTTTGGCGGAGTCGGCTGGCTACACCTTC. Its translation is CASSMEGSLAESAGYTF.

V usage is TRBV5-4 and J usage is TRBJ2-7; D is unclear. Germline V gene data show CDR1 as SGHNT and CDR2 as YYREEE (reference sequence). This CDR3 comprises 16 residues. V was shortened by 4 bases and J by 4 bases, with 21 bases between the two germline ends. The CDR3 nucleotides are TGTGCCAGCAGCCAATCTCTGATTGGCTGGCCTTACGAGCAGTACTTC. Encoded protein: CASSQSLIGWPYEQYF. The whole variable domain, filled in from reference TRBV5-4 and TRBJ2-7, reads ETGVTQSPTHLIKTRGQQVTLRCSSQSGHNTVSWYQQALGQGPQFIFQYYREEENGRGNFPPRFSGLQFPNYSSELNVNALELDDSALYLCASSQSLIGWPYEQYFGPGTRLTVT.

The CDR3 DNA sequence: TGTGCCAGCAGCACAGACCGGACTAGCGGGAGCCTAAGTTACAATGAGCAGTTCTTC. It translates to CASSTDRTSGSLSYNEQFF. The chain is built from TRBV9 and TRBJ2-1, with 13 nucleotides matching TRBD2. Germline V gene lookup returns CDR1 SGDLS and CDR2 YYNGEE. This CDR3 contains 19 residues. J lost 4 bases, V lost 4 bases, and 14 bases had no gene match.

V is TRBV29-1 and J is TRBJ2-7; weak D call: TRBD2 (7 bases). V lost 7 bases, J lost 2 bases, and 15 bases lay in between. Germline CDR1 SQVTM, CDR2 ANQGSEA. This CDR3 region has 13 residues. The CDR3 nucleotides are TGCAGCGCCGTGAAAGGGGGGGCCTACGAGCAGTACTTC. It yields the protein CSAVKGGAYEQYF.

This chain links TRBV10-2 with TRBJ2-1; 9 positions agree with TRBD1. Germline assignment: CDR1 WSHSY and CDR2 SAAADI. Losses at the gene ends were 4 bases for V and 3 bases for J; bases not matched to a gene: 7. This CDR3 region has 16 residues. This CDR3 is CASSGTGDTFYNEQFF. The CDR3 region has the DNA TGCGCCAGCAGTGGGACAGGGGATACCTTCTACAATGAGCAGTTCTTC.

V gene TRBV27 combines with J gene TRBJ2-1; D call uncertain. CDR3 length equals 15 residues. Per germline, CDR1 MNHEY and CDR2 SMNVEV (reference sequence). V lost 6 bases and J 0 bases, leaving 12 bases between the germline ends. CDR3: CASSPYSSSYNEQFF. As DNA, the CDR3 is TGTGCCAGCAGCCCTTACTCTAGCTCCTACAATGAGCAGTTCTTC.

The V and J genes are TRBV5-6 and TRBJ2-3; D is ambiguous. This CDR3 has 12 amino acids. Trimming removed 4 bases at V and 2 bases at J, with 5 bases between. The germline CDR1 and CDR2 sequences are SGHDT and YYEEEE. CDR3 sequence: CASSLFTDTQYF. In DNA form, the CDR3 reads TGTGCCAGCAGCCTTTTCACAGATACGCAGTATTTT.

The rearrangement joins TRBV5-1 to TRBJ2-1, with D possibly matching TRBD2 (5 bases). CDR1 and CDR2 (germline): SGHRS, YFSETQ. The CDR3 is 12 residues long. Trimming left V 4 bases short and J 7 bases short, with 9 bases between. This CDR3 is CASSPAGNEQFF. CDR3 bases: TGCGCCAGCAGCCCTGCGGGTAATGAGCAGTTCTTC.

The V call is TRBV2, the J call TRBJ2-1, with D perhaps matching TRBD1 (6 bases). The CDR3 extends over 13 amino acids. Germline values: CDR1 SNHLY, CDR2 FYNNEI. V dropped 6 bases and J dropped 10 bases, with 16 bases sitting between them. The CDR3 loop is CASSMDSHREQFF. The CDR3 coding sequence is TGTGCCAGCAGCATGGACAGCCACCGCGAGCAGTTCTTC. Together with reference TRBV2 and TRBJ2-1, the CDR3 gives the full variable domain: EPEVTQTPSHQVTQMGQEVILRCVPISNHLYFYWYRQILGQKVEFLVSFYNNEISEKSEIFDDQFSVERPDGSNFTLKIRSTKLEDSAMYFCASSMDSHREQFFGPGTRLTVL.

The genes are TRBV29-1 and TRBJ1-1; possible D gene TRBD1, 6 bases. V lost 4 bases to trimming and J lost 7 bases, with 19 bases between them. Germline V gene sequence: CDR1 SQVTM, CDR2 ANQGSEA. The CDR3 extends over 14 amino acids. CDR3 DNA sequence: TGCAGCGTTGCAATGCGGACAGAAAGCTATGAAGCTTTCTTT. Residues: CSVAMRTESYEAFF.

The table lists this clone with a count of one. The rearrangement links TRBV7-3 to TRBJ2-7; weak D call: TRBD1 (5 bases). CDR1 is SGHTA and CDR2 is FQGTGA in the germline V gene. The ends were cut back, 3 bases at V and 3 bases at J, with 15 bases in the middle. This CDR3 has 15 amino acids. The CDR3 region is CASSLAQGFGYEQYF. As DNA, the CDR3 is TGTGCCAGCAGCTTGGCTCAGGGTTTCGGCTACGAGCAGTACTTC.

This chain joins TRBV11-3 and TRBJ2-7; weak D call: TRBD1 (5 bases). There are 14 residues in the CDR3. CDR1 is SGHNT and CDR2 is YENEEA in the germline V gene. Between the trimmed V and J ends, which lost 5 bases and 2 bases, there was a span of 13 bases. CDR3 coding DNA: TGTGCCAGCAGCGGGCAGGGAAGCACCTACGAGCAGTACTTC. This encodes CASSGQGSTYEQYF.

The CDR3 sequence: CASSPWTYSYTGELFF. CDR3 bases: TGTGCCAGCAGCCCCTGGACTTACTCCTACACCGGGGAGCTGTTTTTT. The chain joins TRBV7-9 to TRBJ2-2, with D perhaps matching TRBD2 (5 bases). CDR3 length: 16 residues. V was trimmed by 5 bases and J by 3 bases, leaving 16 bases between them. Per germline, CDR1 SEHNR and CDR2 FQNEAQ (reference sequence). The full variable domain, rest sourced from reference TRBV7-9 and TRBJ2-2, is DTGVSQNPRHKITKRGQNVTFRCDPISEHNRLYWYRQTLGQGPEFLTYFQNEAQLEKSRLLSDRFSAERPKGSFSTLEIQRTEQGDSAMYLCASSPWTYSYTGELFFGEGSRLTVL.

V usage is TRBV28 and J usage is TRBJ1-3; D not resolved. Germline V gene lookup returns CDR1 MDHEN and CDR2 SYDVKM. Trimming took off 3 bases at V and 2 bases at J, with 8 bases between the two ends. The CDR3 runs 14 residues. This CDR3 is CASSFEVTGNTIYF. In nucleotides, the CDR3 is TGTGCCAGCAGTTTTGAGGTCACTGGAAACACCATATATTTT.

The chain uses TRBV5-1 and TRBJ1-6, with D tentatively TRBD1 (5 bases). CDR3 length equals 15 residues. From germline, CDR1 is SGHRS and CDR2 YFSETQ. Trimming left V 0 bases short and J 8 bases short, with 12 bases between. In DNA form, the CDR3 reads TGCGCCAGCAGCTTGGATACCGGGGGATATTCACCCCTCCACTTT. Translating it yields CASSLDTGGYSPLHF.

The V and J genes are TRBV4-3 and TRBJ2-7, with D possibly being TRBD2 (6 bases). The V gene lost 3 bases and the J gene lost 0 bases, with 9 bases spanning the gap. The CDR3 covers 14 residues. Germline V lookup: CDR1 LGHNA, CDR2 YSLEER. In nucleotides, the CDR3 is TGCGCCAGCAGCCAGGAGCGGGCCTCCTACGAGCAGTACTTC. Translated, it gives CASSQERASYEQYF.

The J gene is TRBJ1-2, the V gene TRBV19, with TRBD1 identical over 7 bases. The CDR3 length is 15 residues. V shed 6 bases, J shed 2 bases, and the junction held 9 bases outside the gene matches. Germline loops: CDR1 LNHDA, CDR2 SQIVND (reference sequence). The CDR3 coding sequence is TGTGCCAGTAGCCCAAACGGGGGACAGAACTATGGCTACACCTTC. Protein product: CASSPNGGQNYGYTF.

The V call is TRBV9, the J call TRBJ1-4; 9 nucleotides align to TRBD1. This CDR3 spans 16 amino acids. Trimming cost V 4 bases and J 8 bases; bases outside gene matches: 12. The germline gives CDR1 SGDLS, CDR2 YYNGEE. This CDR3 reads CASSTRQGDNGEKLFF. For the CDR3, the DNA is TGTGCCAGCAGCACACGACAGGGGGACAACGGGGAAAAACTGTTTTTT.

The chain uses TRBV14 and TRBJ1-1; a possible D gene is TRBD1 (6 bases). This CDR3 is 19 amino acids long. The V end lost 0 bases, the J end lost 0 bases, and 20 bases lay between the germline ends. Germline V gene data show CDR1 as SGHDN and CDR2 as FVKESK. Here the CDR3 reads CASSQDFEGGGGMNTEAFF. CDR3 in DNA: TGTGCCAGCAGCCAAGATTTCGAAGGGGGGGGTGGTATGAACACTGAAGCTTTCTTT.

The chain combines TRBV15 with TRBJ2-7; TRBD2 aligns across 9 bases. Per the germline V gene, CDR1 is LNHNV and CDR2 is YYDKDF (reference sequence). V lost 5 bases and J lost 6; bases outside the gene matches: 8. CDR3 length equals 14 residues. CDR3 in DNA: TGTGCCACCAGCTTTGTAGCGGGAGAACGCGAGCAGTACTTC. Its protein product is CATSFVAGEREQYF. The variable domain in full, completed from reference TRBV15 and TRBJ2-7, reads DAMVIQNPRYQVTQFGKPVTLSCSQTLNHNVMYWYQQKSSQAPKLLFHYYDKDFNNEADTPDNFQSRRPNTSFCFLDIRSPGLGDTAMYLCATSFVAGEREQYFGPGTRLTVT.

This chain links TRBV19 with TRBJ1-5; 7 bases are a match to TRBD1. Germline values: CDR1 LNHDA, CDR2 SQIVND (reference sequence). Losses at the gene ends were 1 base for V and 7 bases for J; bases not matched to a gene: 4. The CDR3 sequence is 14 residues long. CDR3 amino acids: CASSIGQGRQPQHF. CDR3 sequence (DNA): TGTGCCAGTAGTATAGGACAGGGCCGACAGCCCCAGCATTTT.

The chain recombines TRBV14 with TRBJ2-7; a possible D gene is TRBD1 (6 bases). This CDR3 spans 14 amino acids. V lost 2 bases and J 3 bases, leaving 11 bases between the germline ends. Per germline, CDR1 SGHDN and CDR2 FVKESK. For the CDR3, the DNA is TGTGCCAGCAGCCAACTGGGACACTACTACGAGCAGTACTTC. This codes for CASSQLGHYYEQYF.

The V and J genes are TRBV7-3 and TRBJ2-1; 8 nucleotides agree with TRBD2. The germline CDR1 and CDR2 sequences are SGHTA and FQGTGA. This CDR3 contains 15 residues. The ends lost 5 bases at V and 2 bases at J; junction bases unmatched: 5. DNA for the CDR3: TGTGCCAGCAGCATTACTAGCGGCGCCTACAATGAGCAGTTCTTC. Its translation is CASSITSGAYNEQFF.

The chain combines TRBV18 with TRBJ1-3; tentatively, D is TRBD1 (5 bases). This CDR3 has 16 amino acids. V was clipped by 6 bases and J by 0 bases, with 15 bases between them. Per the germline V gene, CDR1 is KGHSH and CDR2 is LQKENI. The CDR3 sequence is CASSPRDAGSGNTIYF. CDR3 coding DNA: TGTGCCAGCTCGCCGCGGGACGCCGGCTCTGGAAACACCATATATTTT.

This clone was detected only once. The rearrangement joins TRBV4-1 to TRBJ2-2, with TRBD2 identical over 8 bases. This CDR3 has 16 residues. From germline, CDR1 is MGHRA and CDR2 YSYEKL. J gave up 8 bases and V 4 bases, and 12 bases lay outside the gene matches. The CDR3 coding sequence is TGCGCCAGCAGCCTCTATAGCGGGGAACACTCTGGGGAGCTGTTTTTT. This encodes CASSLYSGEHSGELFF.